This passage covers 25 T cell receptor beta chains from one sample sequenced in a study of a mutant IDH1 vaccine in newly diagnosed glioma. What these receptors recognize is not known. Profiled with immunoSEQ multiplex PCR; TCRdb holds only in-frame clones, not every one. The table shows tens of thousands of clones, with roughly two thirds occurring only once. The time point denotes: week 11, during vaccination. Every vaccination contained 300 ug of the mutant IDH1 20-mer peptide and was paired with topical imiquimod. Sample: peripheral blood mononuclear cells (PBMCs), taken from a glioma patient whose treatment included an IDH1 peptide vaccine. The source of these receptors is a man younger than 35 with glioma. Some clones in this sample may be carry-over from other donors' samples.

This rearrangement joins TRBV29-1 to TRBJ2-5, with 8 bases fitting TRBD1. The CDR3 has 11 amino acids. CDR1 SQVTM and CDR2 ANQGSEA come from the germline V gene. The junction had 4 bases not matched to a gene; V was cut back by 6 bases and J by 7 bases. Here the CDR3 DNA reads TGCAGCGTCGGACAGGGCATGACCCAGTACTTC. Protein sequence: CSVGQGMTQYF.

V usage is TRBV4-2 and J usage is TRBJ2-3; 13 bases agree with TRBD2. The CDR3 is made up of 18 amino acids. V lost 3 bases to trimming and J lost 2 bases; unmatched junction nucleotides: 8. Germline lookup yields CDR1 LGHNA and CDR2 YNFKEQ. CDR3 amino acids: CASSHGPGLAGTTDTQYF. The CDR3 DNA is TGTGCCAGCAGCCACGGACCGGGACTAGCGGGGACCACAGATACGCAGTATTTT.

This chain connects TRBV4-3 to TRBJ2-7; D is ambiguous. Germline values: CDR1 LGHNA, CDR2 YSLEER. The CDR3 contains 15 residues. The V and J ends lost 4 bases and 2 bases respectively, with 15 bases between them. Here the CDR3 reads CASSRSETAPYEQYF. The CDR3 DNA follows: TGCGCCAGCAGCCGCAGTGAAACAGCCCCCTACGAGCAGTACTTC.

The rearrangement joins TRBV4-2 to TRBJ2-7, with TRBD2 identical over 14 bases. Germline V gene lookup returns CDR1 LGHNA and CDR2 YNFKEQ. CDR3 length equals 18 residues. Trimming at V came to 1 base and at J to 1 base, leaving 6 bases not matched to a gene. The CDR3 here is CASSQGGLAGVASYEQYF. CDR3 bases: TGTGCCAGCAGCCAAGGGGGACTAGCGGGAGTAGCATCCTACGAGCAGTACTTC.

The chain uses TRBV21-1 and TRBJ1-2. TRBV21-1 has pseudogene status. The CDR3 sequence is 15 residues long. As DNA, the CDR3 is TGTGCCAGCACCTCAACACCCCTGGGAGGGGACGGCTACACCTTC. This codes for CASTSTPLGGDGYTF.

This chain connects TRBV6-1 to TRBJ1-3, with D possibly being TRBD1 (6 bases). Trimming cost V 6 bases and J 4 bases, with 13 bases left between them. Looked up from germline, CDR1 is MNHNS and CDR2 is SASEGT. The CDR3 is 14 amino acids. CDR3 region: CASRQGHGGNTIYF. The CDR3, as DNA: TGTGCCAGCAGGCAGGGGCATGGAGGAAACACCATATATTTT.

The chain couples TRBV7-9 to TRBJ2-7; D tentatively reads TRBD1 or TRBD2 (5 bases each). The V and J ends lost 2 bases and 7 bases respectively, with 12 bases between them. Germline assignment: CDR1 SEHNR and CDR2 FQNEAQ (reference sequence). There are 13 residues in the CDR3. The chain's CDR3 is CASSLSRGGEQYF. CDR3 bases: TGTGCCAGCAGCTTATCTCGGGGCGGGGAGCAGTACTTC.

V usage is TRBV6-4 and J usage is TRBJ2-3; D is unresolved. The CDR3 sequence is 13 residues long. Trimming left V 2 bases short and J 0 bases short, with 3 bases between. Looked up from germline, CDR1 is MRHNA and CDR2 is SNTAGT. As DNA, the CDR3 is TGTGCCAGCAGTGACGGGAGCACAGATACGCAGTATTTT. Encoded protein: CASSDGSTDTQYF.

The J gene is TRBJ2-1, the V gene TRBV10-3, with a possible D match to TRBD1 (5 bases). The CDR3 runs to 18 residues. Germline V gives CDR1 ENHRY, CDR2 SYGVKD. Trimming stripped 2 bases from V and 0 bases from J, with 17 bases between. CDR3 nucleotides: TGTGCCATCAGTGAGCCGAGCCTGGGGCGCCCCTCCTACAATGAGCAGTTCTTC. Translated, it gives CAISEPSLGRPSYNEQFF.

This clone occurred a few times. The V and J genes are TRBV18 and TRBJ1-1, with D possibly being TRBD1 (5 bases). V lost 2 bases and J 1 base, leaving 8 bases between the germline ends. Germline V gives CDR1 KGHSH, CDR2 LQKENI. The CDR3 consists of 14 residues. The CDR3 bases are TGTGCCAGCTCACCAAACAGGCGGAACACTGAAGCTTTCTTT. Translation: CASSPNRRNTEAFF.

The table lists this clone with a few counts. This chain joins TRBV10-1 and TRBJ2-2, with 11 positions matching TRBD2. The V gene's germline CDR1 is WNHNN and CDR2 SYGVQD (reference sequence). This CDR3 region has 18 residues. J gave up 4 bases and V 7 bases, and 14 bases lay outside the gene matches. CDR3 sequence reads: CASIKRASGGPGTGELFF. Here the CDR3 DNA reads TGCGCCAGCATCAAACGGGCTAGCGGGGGGCCCGGCACCGGGGAGCTGTTTTTT.

The J gene is TRBJ2-7, the V gene TRBV5-6; 11 bases match TRBD2. Germline values: CDR1 SGHDT, CDR2 YYEEEE. The ends lost 2 bases at V and 5 bases at J; junction bases unmatched: 9. The CDR3 covers 16 residues. The DNA for the CDR3 is TGTGCCAGCAGCTTCGGGCGCGGACTAGCGGGTGACGAGCAGTACTTC. It translates to CASSFGRGLAGDEQYF.

This clone turned up a few times. The rearrangement uses TRBV4-3 and TRBJ1-2; 8 bases match TRBD1. The CDR3 totals 15 residues. From germline, CDR1 is LGHNA and CDR2 YSLEER. Trimming at V came to 0 bases and at J to 4 bases, leaving 4 bases not matched to a gene. CDR3 in amino acids: CASSQELQGVYGYTF. In DNA, the CDR3 is TGCGCCAGCAGCCAAGAACTACAGGGGGTCTATGGCTACACCTTC.

V is TRBV5-6 and J is TRBJ2-1; D unclear. V gave up 2 bases and J gave up 6 bases, with 9 bases separating them. This CDR3 has 13 residues. Germline V gene sequence: CDR1 SGHDT, CDR2 YYEEEE. CDR3 region: CASSFFQSNEQFF. The CDR3 DNA follows: TGTGCCAGCAGCTTCTTCCAGTCCAATGAGCAGTTCTTC.

DNA for the CDR3: TGTGCCAGCAGTTTCTCCCCACGCAATCAGCCCCAGCATTTT. It translates to CASSFSPRNQPQHF. The chain recombines TRBV27 with TRBJ1-5, with unresolved D. Germline CDR1 reads MNHEY; CDR2 reads SMNVEV (reference sequence). V gave up 3 bases and J gave up 2 bases, with 8 bases separating them. The CDR3 consists of 14 residues.

This clone occurred once. DNA for the CDR3: TGTGCCAGCAGTGCCCTCAACAGGAGATACAATGAGCAGTTCTTC. It specifies CASSALNRRYNEQFF. The chain couples TRBV27 to TRBJ2-1, with D perhaps matching TRBD1 (5 bases). V dropped 5 bases and J dropped 4 bases, with 15 bases sitting between them. The V gene's germline CDR1 is MNHEY and CDR2 SMNVEV (reference sequence). The CDR3 totals 15 residues.

V and J are TRBV19 and TRBJ1-2; possibly TRBD1 for D (6 bases). The CDR3 consists of 11 residues. Looked up from germline, CDR1 is LNHDA and CDR2 is SQIVND (reference sequence). Trimming cost V 3 bases and J 10 bases, with 9 bases left between them. The CDR3, as DNA: TGTGCCAGTAGTATCGACAGGTTCTACACCTTC. It encodes CASSIDRFYTF.

In the case of this clone: One end of the junction varies from germline; a read error may be responsible. V gene TRBV6-6 combines with J gene TRBJ1-3; D possibly corresponds to TRBD1 (6 bases). This CDR3 has 14 residues. CDR1 MNHNY and CDR2 SVGAGI come from the germline V gene (reference sequence). The CDR3 loop is CACSWDNSGNTIYF. The CDR3 coding sequence is TGTGCCTGCAGTTGGGACAACTCTGGAAACACCATATATTTT.

This chain joins TRBV19 and TRBJ1-4, with a tentative D call TRBD1 (5 bases). Trimming took off 5 bases at V and 3 bases at J, with 16 bases between the two ends. Looked up from germline, CDR1 is LNHDA and CDR2 is SQIVND (reference sequence). CDR3 size: 16 residues. CDR3 DNA sequence: TGTGCCAGTAGTCGCAGCAGGGAACGGTCTAATGAAAAACTGTTTTTT. It is translated as CASSRSRERSNEKLFF. Looking up the rest from reference TRBV19 and TRBJ1-4 gives the full variable domain: DGGITQSPKYLFRKEGQNVTLSCEQNLNHDAMYWYRQDPGQGLRLIYYSQIVNDFQKGDIAEGYSVSREKKESFPLTVTSAQKNPTAFYLCASSRSRERSNEKLFFGSGTQLSVL.

The CDR3 DNA is TGTGCCAGCAGTTGGACAGGGTATTCTTATGGCTACACCTTC. This translates into CASSWTGYSYGYTF. The chain joins TRBV28 to TRBJ1-2, with 8 bases identical to TRBD1. CDR3 length: 14 amino acids. The V gene's germline CDR1 is MDHEN and CDR2 SYDVKM. The V gene end was trimmed by 4 bases and the J gene end by 5 bases; junction bases not matched to a gene: 6.

This chain joins TRBV10-2 and TRBJ2-3; 11 bases match TRBD2. V lost 2 bases and J lost 5; bases outside the gene matches: 9. The V gene's germline CDR1 is WSHSY and CDR2 SAAADI. CDR3 size: 17 residues. CDR3 sequence: CASSEVSLAGVGDTQYF. CDR3 nucleotides: TGCGCCAGCAGTGAGGTGTCACTAGCGGGAGTTGGAGATACGCAGTATTTT.

The CDR3 sequence is CASSQEGEVSYNEQFF. The CDR3 DNA reads TGCGCCAGCAGCCAAGAGGGGGAGGTCTCCTACAATGAGCAGTTCTTC. J is TRBJ2-1 and V is TRBV4-3; tentative D call: TRBD2 (6 bases). The ends were cut back, 0 bases at V and 0 bases at J, with 9 bases in the middle. Germline V CDR1 and CDR2: LGHNA, YSLEER. CDR3 length: 16 amino acids.

In this sample, this clone turned up once. J is TRBJ2-7 and V is TRBV6-5; 7 bases are a match to TRBD2. Trimming took 7 bases from V and 2 from J; bases not matched to a gene: 5. The CDR3 has 13 amino acids. CDR1 is MNHEY, CDR2 SVGAGI, per germline. CDR3 nucleotide sequence: TGTGCCAGCACTAGCGGACGCGCCTACGAGCAGTACTTC. As protein: CASTSGRAYEQYF.

The J gene is TRBJ1-5, the V gene TRBV29-1; tentatively, D is TRBD1 (6 bases). Deletions cut 4 bases from V and 2 bases from J, with 12 bases between. CDR3 length equals 14 residues. Germline CDR1 SQVTM, CDR2 ANQGSEA. CDR3 sequence reads: CSVGGGAGNQPQHF. CDR3 bases: TGCAGCGTTGGCGGGGGGGCTGGCAATCAGCCCCAGCATTTT.

The chain joins TRBV7-2 to TRBJ2-3; D not resolved. The CDR3 spans 15 residues. The germline gives CDR1 SGHTA, CDR2 FQGNSA. Between the trimmed V and J ends, which lost 2 bases and 1 base, there was a span of 10 bases. The DNA of the CDR3 is TGTGCCAGCAGCTTAAGTAATCTCGGCACAGATACGCAGTATTTT. Its translation is CASSLSNLGTDTQYF.